The entry that follows covers one TCR beta chain sequence. V lost 4 bases, J lost 5 bases, and 16 bases lay in between. Germline CDR1 SGHNT, CDR2 YYREEE (reference sequence). CDR3 length: 15 residues. These data originate in a study of blood T cell repertoires in COVID-19. The repertoire was sequenced with immunoSEQ multiplex PCR; TCRdb's copy has only in-frame clones and lacks some. There are roughly 230,000 clones in the sample; about 87% occur only once, and 1.5% to 2% lies in the top ten. J is TRBJ2-1 and V is TRBV5-4, with D perhaps matching TRBD2 (5 bases). Source material: peripheral blood. The receptor's source is a man between 65 and 80 years old with acute or convalescent COVID-19. In DNA form, the CDR3 reads TGTGCCAGCAGCGATAAGACTAACGGGGACAATGAGCAGTTCTTC. It encodes CASSDKTNGDNEQFF.